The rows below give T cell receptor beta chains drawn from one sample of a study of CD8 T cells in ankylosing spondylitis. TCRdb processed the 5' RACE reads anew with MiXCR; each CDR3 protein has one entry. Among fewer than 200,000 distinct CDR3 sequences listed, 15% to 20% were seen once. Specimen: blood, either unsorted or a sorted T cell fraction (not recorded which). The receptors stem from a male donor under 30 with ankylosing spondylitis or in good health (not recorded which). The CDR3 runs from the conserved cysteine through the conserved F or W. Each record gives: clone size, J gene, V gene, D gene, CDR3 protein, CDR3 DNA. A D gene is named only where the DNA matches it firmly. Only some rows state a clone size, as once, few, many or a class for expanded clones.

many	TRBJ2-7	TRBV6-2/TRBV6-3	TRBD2	CASSWTSGSSYEQYF	TGTGCCAGCAGTTGGACTAGCGGGAGCTCCTACGAGCAGTACTTC
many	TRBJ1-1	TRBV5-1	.	CASSLDWTLGNTEAFF	TGCGCCAGCAGCTTGGATTGGACCCTAGGGAACACTGAAGCTTTCTTT
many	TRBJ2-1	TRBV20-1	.	CSARDTLRGNNEQFF	TGCAGTGCTAGAGACACGCTTCGCGGGAACAATGAGCAGTTCTTC
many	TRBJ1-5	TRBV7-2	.	CASSLVPQAPRVLGQPQHF	TGTGCCAGCAGCTTAGTCCCCCAGGCTCCCCGGGTCTTGGGGCAGCCCCAGCATTTT
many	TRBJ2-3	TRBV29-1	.	CSVEEIDSITDTQYF	TGCAGCGTTGAAGAGATCGACAGTATAACAGATACGCAGTATTTT
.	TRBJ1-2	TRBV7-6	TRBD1	CASSLTPGQGPNYGYTF	TGTGCCAGCAGCTTGACCCCGGGACAGGGGCCTAACTATGGCTACACCTTC
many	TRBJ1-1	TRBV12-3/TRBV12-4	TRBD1	CASSPGQGWTEAFF	TGTGCCAGCAGTCCGGGACAGGGGTGGACTGAAGCTTTCTTT
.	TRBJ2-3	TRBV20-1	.	CSARAPSTDTQYF	TGCAGTGCTAGAGCCCCCAGCACAGATACGCAGTATTTT
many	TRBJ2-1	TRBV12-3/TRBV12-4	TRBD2	CASSFGTTLTYNEQFF	TGTGCCAGCAGTTTCGGGACTACTTTAACCTACAATGAGCAGTTCTTC
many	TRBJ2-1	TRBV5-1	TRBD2	CASTPGGGEQFF	TGCGCCAGCACCCCGGGGGGAGGTGAGCAGTTCTTC
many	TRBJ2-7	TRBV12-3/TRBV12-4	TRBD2	CARRGEDEQYF	TGTGCCAGACGGGGGGAAGACGAGCAGTACTTC
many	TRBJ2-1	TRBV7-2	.	CASSLGATVNNEQFF	TGTGCCAGCAGCTTAGGGGCTACAGTAAACAATGAGCAGTTCTTC
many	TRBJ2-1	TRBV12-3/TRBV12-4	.	CASSSQVDEQFF	TGTGCCAGCAGTTCGCAGGTCGATGAGCAGTTCTTC
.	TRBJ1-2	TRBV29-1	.	CSVVPGYTF	TGCAGCGTTGTTCCCGGCTACACCTTC
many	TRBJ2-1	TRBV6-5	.	CASSHRNEQFF	TGTGCCAGCAGTCACCGCAATGAGCAGTTCTTC
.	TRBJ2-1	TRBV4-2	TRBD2	CASSQELAGVYNEQFF	TGTGCCAGCAGCCAAGAGCTTGCGGGAGTGTACAATGAGCAGTTCTTC
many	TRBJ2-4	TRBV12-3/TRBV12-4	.	CASSLGAGAKNIQYF	TGTGCCAGCAGTTTAGGGGCAGGAGCCAAAAACATTCAGTACTTC
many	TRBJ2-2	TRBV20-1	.	CSARALRSGNTGELFF	TGCAGTGCTAGAGCCCTGCGATCCGGTAACACCGGGGAGCTGTTTTTT
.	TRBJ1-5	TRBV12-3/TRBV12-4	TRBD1	CASSPTTGGNQPQHF	TGTGCCAGCAGTCCAACGACAGGGGGTAACCAGCCCCAGCATTTT
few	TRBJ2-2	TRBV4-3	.	CASSQVSPGELFF	TGCGCCAGCAGCCAAGTCAGCCCCGGGGAGCTGTTTTTT
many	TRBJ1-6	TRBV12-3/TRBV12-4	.	CASSLGTANSPLHF	TGTGCCAGCAGTTTAGGGACAGCAAATTCACCCCTCCACTTT
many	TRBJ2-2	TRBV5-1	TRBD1	CASRRTGETGELFF	TGCGCCAGCAGGAGGACAGGGGAAACCGGGGAGCTGTTTTTT
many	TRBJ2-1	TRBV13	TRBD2	CASSLGGLTHEQFF	TGTGCCAGCAGCCTCGGGGGACTAACCCATGAGCAGTTCTTC
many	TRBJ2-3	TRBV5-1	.	CASSTGTPLTQYF	TGCGCCAGCAGCACCGGGACGCCGTTGACGCAGTATTTT
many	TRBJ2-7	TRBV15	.	CATSSYGYREPQYF	TGTGCCACCAGCAGCTATGGATACAGGGAGCCGCAGTACTTC
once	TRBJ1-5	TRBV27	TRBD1	CASSKTGTGNQPQHF	TGTGCCAGCAGCAAAACCGGGACAGGGAATCAGCCCCAGCATTTT
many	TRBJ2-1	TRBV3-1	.	CASSQERNEQFF	TGTGCCAGCAGCCAAGAACGGAATGAGCAGTTCTTC
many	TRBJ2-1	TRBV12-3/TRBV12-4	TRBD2	CASSPLPLAGGNEQFF	TGTGCCAGCAGTCCATTACCCCTAGCGGGAGGTAATGAGCAGTTCTTC
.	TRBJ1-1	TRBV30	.	CAWSTRGHTEAFF	TGTGCCTGGAGTACCAGGGGCCACACTGAAGCTTTCTTT
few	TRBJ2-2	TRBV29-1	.	CSVVPGAGELFF	TGCAGCGTTGTCCCGGGGGCCGGGGAGCTGTTTTTT
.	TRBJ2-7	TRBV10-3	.	CAIITDRHEQYF	TGTGCCATCATAACCGACAGGCACGAGCAGTACTTC
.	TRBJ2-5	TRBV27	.	CASSFVRTAKETQYF	TGTGCCAGCAGTTTCGTCCGGACAGCAAAAGAGACCCAGTACTTC
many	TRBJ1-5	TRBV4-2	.	CASSQGFSENQPQHF	TGTGCCAGCAGCCAAGGGTTCAGCGAAAATCAGCCCCAGCATTTT
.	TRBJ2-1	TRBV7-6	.	CASSLGSIDEQFF	TGTGCCAGCAGCTTAGGGTCTATCGATGAGCAGTTCTTC
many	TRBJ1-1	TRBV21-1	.	CASSKFVGARGTEAFF	TGTGCCAGCAGCAAATTCGTGGGGGCGCGGGGCACTGAAGCTTTCTTT
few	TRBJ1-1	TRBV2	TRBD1	CASSDRTGYPEAFF	TGTGCCAGCAGTGACCGGACAGGGTATCCTGAAGCTTTCTTT
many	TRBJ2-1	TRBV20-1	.	CSAGPLRQFF	TGCAGTGCTGGTCCCCTCCGGCAGTTCTTC
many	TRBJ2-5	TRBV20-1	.	CSARGRREQETQYF	TGCAGTGCTAGAGGTCGAAGGGAACAAGAGACCCAGTACTTC
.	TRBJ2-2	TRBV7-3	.	CASSYGRDTGELFF	TGTGCCAGCAGCTATGGACGAGACACCGGGGAGCTGTTTTTT
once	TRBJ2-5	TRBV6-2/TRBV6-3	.	CASSSTVNQETQYF	TGTGCCAGCAGTTCGACAGTAAACCAAGAGACCCAGTACTTC
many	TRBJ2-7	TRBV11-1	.	CASSPPSDEQYF	TGTGCCAGCAGCCCCCCTAGTGACGAGCAGTACTTC
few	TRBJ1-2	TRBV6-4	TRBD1	CASSDRGQGRDGYTF	TGTGCCAGCAGTGACCGAGGACAGGGGAGGGATGGCTACACCTTC
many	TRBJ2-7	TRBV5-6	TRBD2	CASSSLGGVGGDPYEQYF	TGTGCCAGCAGCTCATTGGGGGGGGTCGGAGGGGATCCCTACGAGCAGTACTTC
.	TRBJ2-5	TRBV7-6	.	CASSAVGTHQYF	TGTGCCAGCAGCGCAGTAGGGACTCATCAGTACTTC
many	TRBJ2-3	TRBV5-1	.	CASSLEGRVDTQYF	TGCGCCAGCAGCTTGGAGGGGCGGGTGGATACGCAGTATTTT
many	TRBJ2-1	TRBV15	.	CATSSRDFLANEQFF	TGTGCCACCAGCTCCCGGGACTTCCTCGCGAATGAGCAGTTCTTC
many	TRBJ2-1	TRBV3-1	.	CASSQGSAGPLYNEQFF	TGTGCCAGCAGCCAAGGGTCGGCGGGACCCCTCTACAATGAGCAGTTCTTC
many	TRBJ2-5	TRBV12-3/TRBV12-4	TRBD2	CASSLTSGGPQYF	TGTGCCAGCAGCCTTACTAGCGGGGGGCCCCAGTACTTC
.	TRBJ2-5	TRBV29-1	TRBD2	CSVETGTSFQETQYF	TGCAGCGTGGAAACCGGGACTAGTTTTCAAGAGACCCAGTACTTC
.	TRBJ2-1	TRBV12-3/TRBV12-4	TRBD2	CASSRAGVGNEQFF	TGTGCCAGCAGCAGAGCGGGAGTGGGCAATGAGCAGTTCTTC
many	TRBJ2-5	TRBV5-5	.	CASSLGSSGGTETQYF	TGTGCCAGCAGCTTGGGTTCGAGCGGAGGGACAGAGACCCAGTACTTC
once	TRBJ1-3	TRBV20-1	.	CSARDRRSGNTIYF	TGCAGTGCTAGAGATCGCCGCTCTGGAAACACCATATATTTT
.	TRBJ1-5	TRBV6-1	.	CASSEDRMNQPQHF	TGTGCCAGCAGTGAAGACAGGATGAATCAGCCCCAGCATTTT